Following are 8 T cell receptor beta chains from one sample sequenced in a study of shared clonotypes between healthy human individuals. The assay was immunoSEQ multiplex PCR, and TCRdb's table has in-frame clones only and misses some. The table includes roughly 2 million clones, nearly 97% detected once. Input material: naive CD4+ T cells sorted from blood. The subset was: CD45RA+ positively selected. The receptors here all came from a man younger than 35 in good health.

The chain joins TRBV15 to TRBJ2-1; maybe TRBD2 (5 bases). CDR3 length equals 16 residues. Germline V gene sequence: CDR1 LNHNV, CDR2 YYDKDF (reference sequence). Trimming left V 6 bases short and J 4 bases short, with 19 bases between. The CDR3 is CATRGAGGGQYNEQFF. The CDR3 coding sequence is TGTGCCACCAGAGGTGCGGGTGGCGGCCAATACAATGAGCAGTTCTTC.

The rearrangement uses TRBV5-1 and TRBJ2-3; 9 bases match TRBD2. The junction had 8 bases not matched to a gene; V was cut back by 0 bases and J by 0 bases. CDR3 length: 18 amino acids. CDR1 and CDR2 (germline): SGHRS, YFSETQ. The chain's CDR3 is CASSLALGLAGSTDTQYF. The CDR3 DNA is TGCGCCAGCAGCTTGGCCTTAGGCCTAGCGGGGAGCACAGATACGCAGTATTTT.

The rearrangement uses TRBV27 and TRBJ2-5; TRBD2 matches at 7 bases. CDR1 and CDR2 from the germline V gene are MNHEY and SMNVEV (reference sequence). The CDR3 sequence is 18 residues long. The junction had 17 bases not matched to a gene; V was cut back by 5 bases and J by 2 bases. The CDR3 region has the DNA TGTGCCAGCAGTCCCGAGTCCGGGAGGATGTGGAGACAAGAGACCCAGTACTTC. It translates to CASSPESGRMWRQETQYF.

The CDR3 sequence: CASRYSDEQFF. For the CDR3, the DNA is TGTGCCAGCAGGTACAGCGATGAGCAGTTCTTC. The chain couples TRBV7-9 to TRBJ2-1; D not certain. CDR3 length equals 11 residues. Germline V gene data show CDR1 as SEHNR and CDR2 as FQNEAQ (reference sequence). V dropped 6 bases and J dropped 8 bases, with 8 bases sitting between them. Combining the CDR3 with reference TRBV7-9 and TRBJ2-1 gives the whole variable domain DTGVSQNPRHKITKRGQNVTFRCDPISEHNRLYWYRQTLGQGPEFLTYFQNEAQLEKSRLLSDRFSAERPKGSFSTLEIQRTEQGDSAMYLCASRYSDEQFFGPGTRLTVL.

V and J are TRBV11-1 and TRBJ2-5; 7 bases match TRBD1. The V and J ends lost 4 bases and 7 bases, in that order; junction bases with no gene match: 9. This CDR3 region has 14 residues. Germline assignment: CDR1 SGHAT and CDR2 FQDESV (reference sequence). The CDR3 spells CASSSSGGPGTQYF. In nucleotides, the CDR3 is TGTGCCAGCAGCTCATCAGGGGGACCAGGGACCCAGTACTTC.

With respect to this clone: This specimen includes other DNA sequences encoding the same CDR3. This sequence joins TRBV18 and TRBJ2-3, with D perhaps TRBD2 (5 bases). V lost 6 bases to trimming and J lost 4 bases, with 14 bases between them. Per germline, CDR1 KGHSH and CDR2 LQKENI. The CDR3 covers 14 residues. In DNA, the CDR3 is TGTGCCAGCTCGCCTACTAGTTCCGCAGATACGCAGTATTTT. Protein product: CASSPTSSADTQYF.

The chain recombines TRBV6-6 with TRBJ2-2; TRBD1 might be the D (7 bases). CDR3 length: 15 amino acids. Germline V gene sequence: CDR1 MNHNY, CDR2 SVGAGI (reference sequence). Trimming shortened V by 3 bases and J by 6 bases, and 14 bases separated the two germline ends. CDR3 region: CASSYEQGRPGELFF. CDR3 sequence (DNA): TGTGCCAGCAGTTATGAACAGGGGAGGCCCGGGGAGCTGTTTTTT.

The chain links TRBV27 to TRBJ1-5; 8 bases match TRBD1. Per germline, CDR1 MNHEY and CDR2 SMNVEV (reference sequence). Losses at the gene ends were 4 bases for V and 4 bases for J; bases not matched to a gene: 6. This CDR3 is 15 amino acids long. The CDR3 nucleotides are TGTGCCAGCAGTTCCCAGGACAGGGTAAATCAGCCCCAGCATTTT. Its protein is CASSSQDRVNQPQHF.